These 5 T cell receptor beta chains came from one sample sequenced in a study of blood T cell repertoires in COVID-19. The assay was immunoSEQ multiplex PCR, and TCRdb's table has in-frame clones only and misses some. Among around 450,000 clones, approximately 86% were seen once, and the ten largest hold 0.7%. Sequences were obtained from PBMCs or T cells enriched from blood (not recorded which). Every receptor here comes from a woman between 18 and 30 years old who had recovered from COVID-19.

The table lists this clone with a count of one. The chain links TRBV28 to TRBJ2-7; 7 nucleotides line up with TRBD1. From germline, CDR1 is MDHEN and CDR2 SYDVKM. The junction had 10 bases not matched to a gene; V was cut back by 4 bases and J by 4 bases. The CDR3 totals 15 residues. The CDR3 reads CASSSPGTDLYEQYF. In DNA form, the CDR3 reads TGTGCCAGCAGTTCCCCTGGGACAGACCTATACGAGCAGTACTTC.

This clone was seen only once. The chain uses TRBV5-1 and TRBJ1-3, with 10 bases fitting TRBD1. The V gene's germline CDR1 is SGHRS and CDR2 YFSETQ. The CDR3 has 16 residues. V was clipped by 4 bases and J by 1 base; unmatched bases: 5. CDR3 coding DNA: TGCGCCAGCAGCAGGACAGGGGGAGAGTCTGGAAACACCATATATTTT. Translated: CASSRTGGESGNTIYF.

The V call is TRBV10-3, the J call TRBJ1-2, with D perhaps TRBD1 (5 bases). V was pared by 7 bases and J by 5 bases, with 17 bases between. This CDR3 is built from 14 residues. Germline assignment: CDR1 ENHRY and CDR2 SYGVKD. The CDR3 sequence: CAIIAGQGGYGYTF. The CDR3 region has the DNA TGTGCCATCATCGCTGGGCAGGGAGGGTATGGCTACACCTTC.

This clone was recorded a few times. This chain joins TRBV6-6 and TRBJ1-1; TRBD1 matches at 8 bases. This CDR3 spans 17 amino acids. Germline assignment: CDR1 MNHNY and CDR2 SVGAGI (reference sequence). V shed 5 bases, J shed 6 bases, and the junction held 17 bases outside the gene matches. The CDR3 spells CASSPLTGAGTIAEAFF. For the CDR3, the DNA is TGTGCCAGCAGTCCCCTGACAGGGGCAGGGACAATCGCTGAAGCTTTCTTT.

V and J are TRBV30 and TRBJ1-2; D remains unclear. The CDR3 has 12 residues. Trimming took 0 bases from V and 5 from J, leaving 7 bases between them. The germline V gene has CDR1 GTSNPN and CDR2 SVGIG (reference sequence). The CDR3: CAWSVVAYGYTF. CDR3 sequence (DNA): TGTGCCTGGAGTGTGGTAGCGTATGGCTACACCTTC.